This T cell receptor (beta chain) derives from a study of T cell responses to AZD1222 COVID-19 vaccine. Method: immunoSEQ multiplex PCR; TCRdb's copy keeps in-frame clones and lacks some. Among about 120,000 clones listed, roughly nine tenths were seen once. The CDR3 runs 15 residues. Germline V lookup: CDR1 SGDLS, CDR2 YYNGEE. V gave up 0 bases and J gave up 6 bases, with 13 bases separating them. The rearrangement joins TRBV9 to TRBJ2-1, with no clear D. This specimen consisted of peripheral blood, obtained on day 0 of AZD1222 vaccination. This receptor was taken from an adult in good health. The CDR3 nucleotides read TGTGCCAGCAGCGTAGGAATCGTCCTTGTCAATGAGCAGTTCTTC. Encoded protein: CASSVGIVLVNEQFF.